This is a list of T cell receptor beta chains from one sample in a study of T-cell reconstitution after alpha-beta-depleted transplantation in children. TCRdb itself ran the PCR reads through MiXCR, one entry per CDR3 protein. The sample lists hundreds of thousands of distinct CDR3 sequences, approximately 8.4% occurring once. Specimen: PBMCs, mostly from graft donor cells, collected 360 days after TCRalphabeta/CD19-depleted stem cell transplant. The source of these receptors is a male patient between 2 and 15 years old who had a stem cell transplant for acute myeloid leukemia, so the T cells may come from the graft donor. The CDR3 runs from the conserved cysteine through the conserved F or W. The D gene is left open where the match is weak. Clone size is given for some rows only: seen once, a few or many times, or a class if the clone is expanded.

TRBD1 | many | TRBJ1-1 | TRBV7-9 | TGTGCCAGCAGCTTCGACAGGGGTATCACTGAAGCTTTCTTT | CASSFDRGITEAFF
- | few | TRBJ2-7 | TRBV20-1 | TGCAGTGCTAGTCCGGCTCAGGGGGGCTCCTACGAGCAGTACTTC | CSASPAQGGSYEQYF
TRBD2 | many | TRBJ2-1 | TRBV20-1 | TGCAGTGCTAGAGAACTAGCGGGGATACACGAGCAGTTCTTC | CSARELAGIHEQFF
- | many | TRBJ2-5 | TRBV12-3/TRBV12-4 | TGTGCCAGCAGTTTTGGGGCAGGAGAAGAGACCCAGTACTTC | CASSFGAGEETQYF
- | - | TRBJ2-1 | TRBV27 | TGTGCCAGCAGTTTTAGCGGAGTGGGCGATGAGCAGTTCTTC | CASSFSGVGDEQFF
- | many | TRBJ2-2 | TRBV2 | TGTGCCAGCAGTTTAGCTTTTGGCCTCGGGGAGCTGTTTTTT | CASSLAFGLGELFF
- | - | TRBJ1-1 | TRBV5-1 | TGCGCCAGCAGCTTGGCCACGGGCCTAGGGAACACTGAAGCTTTCTTT | CASSLATGLGNTEAFF
- | few | TRBJ2-1 | TRBV3-1 | TGTGCCAGCAGCCTCTCTCCGGGGGAGCAGTTCTTC | CASSLSPGEQFF
- | - | TRBJ2-1 | TRBV20-1 | TGCAGTGCTAGTGGAGACAGCAACAATGAGCAGTTCTTC | CSASGDSNNEQFF
- | many | TRBJ2-3 | TRBV29-1 | TGCAGCGGGTATACAGATACGCAGTATTTT | CSGYTDTQYF
- | - | TRBJ2-7 | TRBV7-9 | TGTGCCAGCAGCTCCGAATTCAGTACCGGGGTAACGCAGTACTTC | CASSSEFSTGVTQYF
- | many | TRBJ2-1 | TRBV14 | TGTGCCAGCAGCCAACTAGCGAGAGGGTCCTACAATGAGCAGTTCTTC | CASSQLARGSYNEQFF
- | many | TRBJ2-7 | TRBV10-3 | TGTGCCATCAGTGAGCCAGGACAGATTACCTACGAGCAGTACTTC | CAISEPGQITYEQYF
- | few | TRBJ2-7 | TRBV25-1 | TGTGCCAGCACCATGGAGGGGCTCACCTACGAGCAGTACTTC | CASTMEGLTYEQYF
- | many | TRBJ2-2 | TRBV7-7 | TGTGCTAGCGGTCGGGCCGACGGGGAGCTGTTTTTT | CASGRADGELFF
TRBD1 | - | TRBJ1-4 | TRBV12-3/TRBV12-4 | TGTGCCAGCAGTAGGGACAGGGGGCGCCAAGAAAAACTGTTTTTT | CASSRDRGRQEKLFF
TRBD1 | many | TRBJ1-2 | TRBV14 | TGTGCCAGCAGCCAGGGGGGGACAGGGTATGGCTACACCTTC | CASSQGGTGYGYTF
- | few | TRBJ1-2 | TRBV4-1 | TGCGCCAGCAGCCAAGAACGGCAGGACTATGGCTACACCTTC | CASSQERQDYGYTF
TRBD2 | - | TRBJ2-3 | TRBV12-3/TRBV12-4 | TGTGCCAGCAGTTTAATCAGCGGGGGGGCAGATACGCAGTATTTT | CASSLISGGADTQYF
- | - | TRBJ2-5 | TRBV10-2 | TGCGCCAGCAGTGAGAACTCGGAGACCCAGTACTTC | CASSENSETQYF
- | few | TRBJ2-7 | TRBV5-1 | TGCGCCAGCAGCTTGGCGATGGAAACCTACGAGCAGTACTTC | CASSLAMETYEQYF
TRBD2 | few | TRBJ2-7 | TRBV20-1 | TGCAGTGCCCAGCGGGACTCCTACGAGCAGTACTTC | CSAQRDSYEQYF
- | many | TRBJ2-2 | TRBV13 | TGTGCCAGCAGCCAGCACGGGGGCCCTGCGAACACCGGGGAGCTGTTTTTT | CASSQHGGPANTGELFF
TRBD1 | - | TRBJ2-2 | TRBV10-3 | TGTGCCATCAGTGAGTCGTCCTACAGGGGGAACACCGGGGAGCTGTTTTTT | CAISESSYRGNTGELFF
TRBD2 | many | TRBJ2-3 | TRBV6-4 | TGTGCCAGCAGTGACTCGGCGGGGGGCCCCACAGATACGCAGTATTTT | CASSDSAGGPTDTQYF
- | few | TRBJ1-1 | TRBV19 | TGTGCCAGTAGTGTCCCGCGGGACATTTTTTTATCGAACACTGAAGCTTTCTTT | CASSVPRDIFLSNTEAFF
TRBD2 | - | TRBJ2-2 | TRBV4-3 | TGCGCCAGCAGCCAAGTTCCGGGAGGGAACACCGGGGAGCTGTTTTTT | CASSQVPGGNTGELFF
- | - | TRBJ2-1 | TRBV10-3 | TGTGCCATCAGTGAGTCGAAAAACAATGAGCAGTTCTTC | CAISESKNNEQFF
- | many | TRBJ2-3 | TRBV9 | TGTGCCAGCAGCGTGAGTACGCAAAGGGGCGATACGCAGTATTTT | CASSVSTQRGDTQYF
- | many | TRBJ1-6 | TRBV7-2 | TGTGCCAGCAGCTTATCGCGGTCACCCCTCCACTTT | CASSLSRSPLHF
- | many | TRBJ2-7 | TRBV4-2 | TGTGCCAGCAGCCAGGCACAGGGCCAGCAGTACTTC | CASSQAQGQQYF